This T cell receptor beta chain derives from a study of blood T cell repertoires in COVID-19. Study overall: Spain, Italy and the United States supplied samples that represented acute and convalescent COVID-19. In each case, the material was cDNA or gDNA derived from T cells, B-cell-depleted T cells, or PBMCs.

This clone is a singleton in its sample. Original handling: Scientists estimated how many nucleated cells there were by amplifying reference gene primers. Generated by immunoSEQ multiplex PCR, the TCRdb table keeps only in-frame clones and is missing some. That table gives V, J and clone size, and the DNA gave D and trimming. The repertoire has 200,000 to 300,000 clones, more than 75% of them found once; the top ten carry just under 1%. The TCR was taken from a woman between 40 and 55 years old who had recovered from COVID-19. Sequencing was carried out using peripheral blood.

The CDR3 DNA is TGTGCCAGTAGCCGTAGTTTCGGGGAGCTGTTTTTT. Its translation: CASSRSFGELFF. The chain has TRBV19 and TRBJ2-2, with D unresolved. V was clipped by 6 bases and J by 7 bases, with 9 bases between them. The CDR3 consists of 12 residues. Germline lookup yields CDR1 LNHDA and CDR2 SQIVND (reference sequence).